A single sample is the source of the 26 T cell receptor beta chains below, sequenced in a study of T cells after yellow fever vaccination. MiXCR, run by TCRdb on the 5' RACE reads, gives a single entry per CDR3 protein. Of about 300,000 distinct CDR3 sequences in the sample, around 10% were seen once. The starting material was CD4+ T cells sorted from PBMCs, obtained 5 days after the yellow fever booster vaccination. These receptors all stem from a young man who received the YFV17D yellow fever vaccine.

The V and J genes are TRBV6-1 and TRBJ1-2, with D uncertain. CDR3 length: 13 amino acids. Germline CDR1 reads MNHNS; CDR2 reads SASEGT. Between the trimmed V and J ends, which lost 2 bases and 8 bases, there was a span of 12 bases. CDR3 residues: CASSERPGGGYTF. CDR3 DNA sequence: TGTGCCAGCAGTGAACGACCAGGAGGAGGCTACACCTTC.

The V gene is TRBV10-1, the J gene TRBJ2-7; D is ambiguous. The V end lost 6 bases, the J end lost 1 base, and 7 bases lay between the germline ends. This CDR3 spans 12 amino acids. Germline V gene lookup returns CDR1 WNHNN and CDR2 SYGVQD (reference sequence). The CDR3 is CASRGRSYEQYF. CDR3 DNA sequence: TGCGCCAGCAGAGGCAGATCCTACGAGCAGTACTTC.

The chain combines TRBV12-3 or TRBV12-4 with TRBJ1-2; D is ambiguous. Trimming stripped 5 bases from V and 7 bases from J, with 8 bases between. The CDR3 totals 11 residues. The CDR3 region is CASSRVGGYTF. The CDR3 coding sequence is TGTGCCAGCAGTCGGGTGGGTGGCTACACCTTC.

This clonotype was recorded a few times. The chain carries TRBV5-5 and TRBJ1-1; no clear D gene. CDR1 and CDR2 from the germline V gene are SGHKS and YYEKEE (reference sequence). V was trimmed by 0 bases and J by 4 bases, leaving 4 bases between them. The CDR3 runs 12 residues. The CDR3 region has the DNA TGTGCCAGCAGCTTGGTTAGCACTGAAGCTTTCTTT. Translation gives CASSLVSTEAFF.

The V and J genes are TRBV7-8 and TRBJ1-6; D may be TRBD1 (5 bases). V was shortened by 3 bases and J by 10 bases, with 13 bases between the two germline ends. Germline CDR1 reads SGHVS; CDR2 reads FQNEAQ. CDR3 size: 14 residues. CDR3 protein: CASSFRGGGSPLHF. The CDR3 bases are TGTGCCAGCAGCTTCCGGGGGGGTGGATCACCCCTCCACTTT.

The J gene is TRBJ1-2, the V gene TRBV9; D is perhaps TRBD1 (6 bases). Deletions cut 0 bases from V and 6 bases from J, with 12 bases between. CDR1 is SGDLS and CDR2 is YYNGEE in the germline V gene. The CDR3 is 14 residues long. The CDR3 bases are TGTGCCAGCAGCGTAGGTCAGGGGATCGATGGCTACACCTTC. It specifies CASSVGQGIDGYTF.

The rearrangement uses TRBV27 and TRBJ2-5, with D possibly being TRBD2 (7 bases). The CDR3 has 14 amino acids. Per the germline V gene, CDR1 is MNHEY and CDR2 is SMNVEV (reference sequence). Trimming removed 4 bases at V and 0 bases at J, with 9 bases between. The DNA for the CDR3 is TGTGCCAGCAGTTCCGGGGGGCACCAAGAGACCCAGTACTTC. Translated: CASSSGGHQETQYF.

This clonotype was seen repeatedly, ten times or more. CDR3 region: CAISESGGRDPDTQYF. CDR3 DNA sequence: TGTGCCATCAGTGAGTCCGGGGGGCGGGATCCAGATACGCAGTATTTT. J is TRBJ2-3 and V is TRBV10-3, with D perhaps matching TRBD2 (7 bases). Trimming took 0 bases from V and 4 from J, leaving 14 bases between them. Per germline, CDR1 ENHRY and CDR2 SYGVKD. The CDR3 spans 16 residues.

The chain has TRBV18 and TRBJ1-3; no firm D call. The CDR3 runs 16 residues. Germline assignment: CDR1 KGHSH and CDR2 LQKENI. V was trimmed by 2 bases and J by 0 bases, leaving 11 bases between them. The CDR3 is CASSPLAQDSGNTIYF. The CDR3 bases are TGTGCCAGCTCACCATTGGCTCAGGACTCTGGAAACACCATATATTTT.

The CDR3: CSVGREYGYTF. The CDR3 nucleotides are TGCAGCGTTGGTAGGGAATATGGCTACACCTTC. This chain joins TRBV29-1 and TRBJ1-2; D call uncertain. Germline V gene lookup returns CDR1 SQVTM and CDR2 ANQGSEA. The ends were cut back, 4 bases at V and 5 bases at J, with 8 bases in the middle. The CDR3 consists of 11 residues.

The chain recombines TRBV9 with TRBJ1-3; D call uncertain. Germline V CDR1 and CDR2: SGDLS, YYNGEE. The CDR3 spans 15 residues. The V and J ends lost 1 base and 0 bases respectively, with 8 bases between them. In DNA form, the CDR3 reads TGTGCCAGCAGCGTAACAAGCCACTCTGGAAACACCATATATTTT. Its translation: CASSVTSHSGNTIYF.

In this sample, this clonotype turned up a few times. The CDR3: CASSPLWGKEEKLFF. The CDR3 nucleotides are TGTGCCAGCAGCCCCCTCTGGGGCAAGGAGGAAAAACTGTTTTTT. V usage is TRBV3-1 and J usage is TRBJ1-4; tentatively, D is TRBD1 (5 bases). The CDR3 is made up of 15 amino acids. V dropped 4 bases and J dropped 8 bases, with 17 bases sitting between them. Germline V gives CDR1 LGHDT, CDR2 YNNKEL (reference sequence).

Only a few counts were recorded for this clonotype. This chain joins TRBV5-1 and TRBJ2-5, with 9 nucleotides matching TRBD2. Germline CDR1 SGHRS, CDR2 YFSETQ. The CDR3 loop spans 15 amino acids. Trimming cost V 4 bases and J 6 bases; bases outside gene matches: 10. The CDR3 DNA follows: TGCGCCAGCAGCGGGGAGGCGGGGGGGCCGCAGACCCAGTACTTC. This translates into CASSGEAGGPQTQYF. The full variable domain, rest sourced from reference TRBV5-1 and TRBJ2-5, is KAGVTQTPRYLIKTRGQQVTLSCSPISGHRSVSWYQQTPGQGLQFLFEYFSETQRNKGNFPGRFSGRQFSNSRSEMNVSTLELGDSALYLCASSGEAGGPQTQYFGPGTRLLVL.

CDR3 sequence reads: CASSPRTGAGNQPQHF. Here the CDR3 DNA reads TGTGCCAGTAGTCCCCGGACAGGGGCTGGCAATCAGCCCCAGCATTTT. The chain has TRBV19 and TRBJ1-5, with 9 bases identical to TRBD1. The CDR3 consists of 16 residues. V lost 5 bases to trimming and J lost 2 bases; unmatched junction nucleotides: 7. Germline V lookup: CDR1 LNHDA, CDR2 SQIVND (reference sequence).

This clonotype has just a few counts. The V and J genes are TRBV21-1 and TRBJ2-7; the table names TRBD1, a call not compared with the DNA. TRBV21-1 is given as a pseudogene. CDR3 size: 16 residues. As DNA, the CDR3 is TGTGCCAGCAGCAAAGCGTTCTGGGGGGCAACCTACGAGCAGTACTTC. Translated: CASSKAFWGATYEQYF.

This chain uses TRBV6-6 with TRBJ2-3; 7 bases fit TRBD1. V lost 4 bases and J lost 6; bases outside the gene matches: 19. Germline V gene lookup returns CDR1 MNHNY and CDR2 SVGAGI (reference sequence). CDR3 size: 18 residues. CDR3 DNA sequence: TGTGCCAGCAGTTCGGTCCCGGGACAGTCCCCTATGGTGGATACGCAGTATTTT. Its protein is CASSSVPGQSPMVDTQYF.

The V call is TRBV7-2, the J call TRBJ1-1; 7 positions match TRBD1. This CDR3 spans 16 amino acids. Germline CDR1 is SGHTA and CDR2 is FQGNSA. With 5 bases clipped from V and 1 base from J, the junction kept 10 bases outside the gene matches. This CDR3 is CASSVRPQGRNTEAFF. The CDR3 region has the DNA TGTGCCAGCAGCGTAAGACCACAGGGGAGGAACACTGAAGCTTTCTTT.

CDR3 residues: CASSHLYSNEQFF. CDR3 DNA sequence: TGTGCCAGCAGCCACCTCTATAGCAATGAGCAGTTCTTC. This chain joins TRBV3-1 and TRBJ2-1; D is uncertain. Germline V CDR1 and CDR2: LGHDT, YNNKEL (reference sequence). V was shortened by 3 bases and J by 6 bases, with 9 bases between the two germline ends. The CDR3 is 13 amino acids.

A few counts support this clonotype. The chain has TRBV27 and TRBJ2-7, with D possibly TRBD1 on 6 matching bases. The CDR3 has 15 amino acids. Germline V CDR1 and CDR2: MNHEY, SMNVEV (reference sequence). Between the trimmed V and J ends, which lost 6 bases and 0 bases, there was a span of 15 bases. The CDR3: CASRFGTGSSYEQYF. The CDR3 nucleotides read TGTGCCAGCAGGTTTGGTACAGGGAGCTCCTACGAGCAGTACTTC.

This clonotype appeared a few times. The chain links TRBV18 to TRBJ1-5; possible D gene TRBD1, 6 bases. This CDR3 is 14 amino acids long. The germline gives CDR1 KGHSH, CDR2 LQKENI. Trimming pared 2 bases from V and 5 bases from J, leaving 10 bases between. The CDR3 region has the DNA TGTGCCAGCTCACCAGAGGGGGGGTATCAGCCCCAGCATTTT. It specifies CASSPEGGYQPQHF.

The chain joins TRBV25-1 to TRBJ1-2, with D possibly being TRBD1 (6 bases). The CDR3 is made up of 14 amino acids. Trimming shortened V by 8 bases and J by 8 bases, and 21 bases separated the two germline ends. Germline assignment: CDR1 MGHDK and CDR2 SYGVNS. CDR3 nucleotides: TGTGCCAGCCTGGGCTTGCACAGGGAGGCGGGCTACACCTTC. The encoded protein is CASLGLHREAGYTF.

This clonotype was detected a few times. The CDR3 DNA sequence: TGCAGTGCTGGGGAAATGCGAGGGAATGAAAAACTGTTTTTT. Its protein is CSAGEMRGNEKLFF. The chain links TRBV20-1 to TRBJ1-4; no firm D call. V was trimmed by 5 bases and J by 5 bases, leaving 15 bases between them. The CDR3 is 14 residues long. Per the germline V gene, CDR1 is DFQATT and CDR2 is SNEGSKA (reference sequence).

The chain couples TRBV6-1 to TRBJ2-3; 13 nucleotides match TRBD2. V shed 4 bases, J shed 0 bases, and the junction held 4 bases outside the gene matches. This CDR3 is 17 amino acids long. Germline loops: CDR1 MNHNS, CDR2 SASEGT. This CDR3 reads CASSAMGLAGSTDTQYF. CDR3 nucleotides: TGTGCCAGCAGTGCAATGGGACTAGCGGGGAGCACAGATACGCAGTATTTT.

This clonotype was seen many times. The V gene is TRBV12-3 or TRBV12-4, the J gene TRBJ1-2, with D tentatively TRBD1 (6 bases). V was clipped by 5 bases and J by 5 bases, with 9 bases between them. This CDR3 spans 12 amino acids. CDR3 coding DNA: TGTGCCAGCAGTCCAGGACAGTATGGCTACACCTTC. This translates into CASSPGQYGYTF.

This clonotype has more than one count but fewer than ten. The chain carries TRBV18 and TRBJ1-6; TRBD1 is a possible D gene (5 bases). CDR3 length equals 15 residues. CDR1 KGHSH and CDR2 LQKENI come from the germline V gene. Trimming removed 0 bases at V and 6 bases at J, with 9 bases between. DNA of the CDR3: TGTGCCAGCTCACCACCCGGGCAGGGTAATTCACCCCTCCACTTT. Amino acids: CASSPPGQGNSPLHF.

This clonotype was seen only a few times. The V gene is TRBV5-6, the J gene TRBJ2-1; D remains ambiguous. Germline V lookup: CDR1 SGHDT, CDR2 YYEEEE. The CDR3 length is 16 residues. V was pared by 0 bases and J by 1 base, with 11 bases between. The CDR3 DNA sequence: TGTGCCAGCAGCTTGGCCCGAATTGAATCCTACAATGAGCAGTTCTTC. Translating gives CASSLARIESYNEQFF.